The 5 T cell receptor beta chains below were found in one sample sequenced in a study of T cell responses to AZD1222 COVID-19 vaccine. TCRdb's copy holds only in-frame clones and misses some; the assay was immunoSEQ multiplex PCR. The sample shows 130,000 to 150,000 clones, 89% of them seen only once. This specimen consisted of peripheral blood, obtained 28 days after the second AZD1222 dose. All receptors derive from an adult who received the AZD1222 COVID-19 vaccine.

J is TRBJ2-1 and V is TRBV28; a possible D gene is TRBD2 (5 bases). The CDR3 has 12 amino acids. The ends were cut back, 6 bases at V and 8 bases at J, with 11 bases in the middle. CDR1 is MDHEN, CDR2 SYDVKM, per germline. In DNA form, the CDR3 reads TGTGCCAGCAGCTCACCCGGGGATGAGCAGTTCTTC. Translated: CASSSPGDEQFF.

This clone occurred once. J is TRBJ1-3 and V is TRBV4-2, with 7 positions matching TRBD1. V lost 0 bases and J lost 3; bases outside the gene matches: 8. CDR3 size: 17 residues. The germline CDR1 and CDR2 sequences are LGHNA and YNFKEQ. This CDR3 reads CASSQDRDRRIGNTIYF. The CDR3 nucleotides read TGTGCCAGCAGCCAAGATAGGGACAGACGGATTGGAAACACCATATATTTT.

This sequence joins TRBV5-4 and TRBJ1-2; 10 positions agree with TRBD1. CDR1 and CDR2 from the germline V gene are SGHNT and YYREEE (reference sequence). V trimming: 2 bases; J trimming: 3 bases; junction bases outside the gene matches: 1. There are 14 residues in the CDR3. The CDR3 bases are TGTGCCAGCAGCTTAGGGACAGGGGACTATGGCTACACCTTC. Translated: CASSLGTGDYGYTF.

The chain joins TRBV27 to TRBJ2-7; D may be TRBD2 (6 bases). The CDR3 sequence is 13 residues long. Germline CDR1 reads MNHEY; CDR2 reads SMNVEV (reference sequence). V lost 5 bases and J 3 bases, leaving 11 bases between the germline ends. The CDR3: CASSPGVGYEQYF. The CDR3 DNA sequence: TGTGCCAGCAGTCCGGGGGTGGGCTACGAGCAGTACTTC.

The CDR3 spells CASSPQEGPGNTIYF. CDR3 coding DNA: TGCGCCAGCAGCCCACAGGAAGGTCCTGGAAACACCATATATTTT. This rearrangement joins TRBV5-1 to TRBJ1-3, with D perhaps matching TRBD1 (5 bases). The CDR3 covers 15 residues. V lost 4 bases, J lost 2 bases, and 13 bases lay in between. Germline assignment: CDR1 SGHRS and CDR2 YFSETQ.